This T cell receptor (beta chain) originates from a study of shared clonotypes between healthy human individuals. Study results and caveats: There were few donors, and this limited the genetic and exposure-history diversity represented.

All donors were healthy HIV-negative adults lacking recent acute infections or vaccinations. Details on this clone: What it binds is not known.

The data were produced by immunoSEQ multiplex PCR, yet TCRdb's version contains in-frame clones alone and is incomplete. The sample consists of roughly 2,500,000 clones, 93% of them appearing once. Sequenced input: naive CD4+ T cells from PBMCs. Subset described: CD45RA+ positively selected. This clonotype originated in a man aged 18 to 30 in good health. Some clones in this sample may be carry-over from other donors' samples.

The DNA of the CDR3 is TGTGCCTGGAGTACGGCCCGCGAGCAGTACTTC. This sequence encodes CAWSTAREQYF. This chain connects TRBV30 to TRBJ2-7, with D unclear. The V gene lost 2 bases and the J gene lost 6 bases, with 8 bases spanning the gap. In germline, CDR1 is GTSNPN, CDR2 SVGIG (reference sequence). The CDR3 is made up of 11 amino acids.